This TCR beta chain was recorded in a study of blood T cell repertoires in COVID-19. Across the whole study: From the United States, Italy and Spain came samples of acute and convalescent COVID-19.

In the case of this clone: One end of the junction is discordant with germline, which a read error may explain.

CDR1 is SSHAT, CDR2 FNYEAQ, per germline (reference sequence). CDR3 length equals 15 residues. TCRdb's copy holds only in-frame clones and misses some; the assay was immunoSEQ multiplex PCR. The sample lists 45,000 to 50,000 clones, approximately 87% occurring once. Sequenced sample: peripheral blood. The TCR comes from a human donor in a cohort sampled during active COVID-19. This sequence joins TRBV7-7 and TRBJ1-3; D uncertain. The CDR3 nucleotides read TGTGCTAGCAGCTTAGACGGAGGGTCTGGAAACACCATATATTTT. Translation: CASSLDGGSGNTIYF.